The clone carrying this T cell receptor beta chain was detected many times. TCRdb used MiXCR to reprocess the 5' RACE reads, holding one entry per CDR3 protein. The sample comprises roughly 150,000 distinct CDR3 sequences, under 15% of which are singletons, and roughly 3.3% rests with the top ten. This sample was included in a study of T-cell memory formation after mild COVID-19. V lost 1 base to trimming and J lost 5 bases, with 18 bases between them. Germline V lookup: CDR1 LGHNA, CDR2 YSLEER. The CDR3 extends over 16 amino acids. V is TRBV4-3 and J is TRBJ2-7; perhaps TRBD2 as D (7 bases). The sample was PBMCs or a T cell subset sorted from them (not recorded which). The sequence was obtained from a young man who had mild COVID-19 (a few samples of this study predate the infection). Cell type and time point are not known. The CDR3 region has the DNA TGCGCCAGCAGCCAAGTTGGTTGGGGGGGCGACCACGAGCAGTACTTC. It is translated as CASSQVGWGGDHEQYF.